The 2 T cell receptor beta chains below all came from one sample that was sequenced in a study of cytomegalovirus exposure and HLA in healthy donors. Primers for the PCR totalled 60 Vbeta and 13 Jbeta. Here immunoSEQ multiplex PCR was the method, and the copy in TCRdb shows in-frame clones only, minus some. The repertoire includes more than 150,000 clones, roughly 87% of them detected once, and 1.5% to 1.7% sits in the top ten. Sequencing input: PBMCs. Every receptor here comes from a man aged 40-55 years in good health and CMV-seronegative.

V usage is TRBV7-2 and J usage is TRBJ2-7; D is undetermined. The V end was cut by 3 bases, the J end by 2 bases, with 14 bases between. CDR1 SGHTA and CDR2 FQGNSA come from the germline V gene. There are 15 residues in the CDR3. This chain's CDR3 is CASSFGPGPTYEQYF. The CDR3 DNA reads as TGTGCCAGCAGCTTTGGGCCAGGCCCCACCTACGAGCAGTACTTC.

This chain joins TRBV5-5 and TRBJ1-1, with D hard to call. V was cut by 0 bases and J by 1 base, with 10 bases left in between. The CDR3 has 15 amino acids. Germline V lookup: CDR1 SGHKS, CDR2 YYEKEE (reference sequence). CDR3 in amino acids: CASSLDLTGNTEAFF. The CDR3 region has the DNA TGTGCCAGCAGCTTGGACCTAACTGGGAACACTGAAGCTTTCTTT.